This T cell receptor (beta chain) was retrieved from a study of cytomegalovirus exposure and HLA in healthy donors. The overall study: Per a later analysis, the roughly 690 first-cohort and under 150 validation repertoires shared one platform.

Study outcomes and limitations: Most observed TCR sequences were rare, whereas some public TCRs were detected in many donors.

CDR1 is SSHAT and CDR2 is FNYEAQ in the germline V gene (reference sequence). The CDR3 sequence is 13 residues long. The V segment lost 5 bases and the J segment 6 bases; nucleotides outside the gene matches: 3. As regards this clone: Its antigen is not known.

Profiling relied on immunoSEQ multiplex PCR, and the TCRdb table lists in-frame clones only, not all of them. The sample consists of 250,000 to 350,000 clones, about nine tenths of them appearing once. Sequencing was carried out using PBMCs. The clonotype comes from a woman aged 25 to 39 in good health and CMV-seropositive. This chain connects TRBV7-7 to TRBJ2-2, with 7 bases identical to TRBD1. The CDR3 coding sequence is TGTGCCAGCAGCCCAGACAGGGCCGGGGAGCTGTTTTTT. Translating it yields CASSPDRAGELFF.